This T cell receptor (beta chain) originates from a study of cytomegalovirus exposure and HLA in healthy donors (dated by TCRdb to about 2017). About the study as a whole: According to a later analysis, one platform produced both the approximately 110 validation repertoires and the 670 or so repertoires of the first cohort. The study aimed to test whether signatures of past pathogen exposure could be identified by cataloging public T cell receptors. In addition to the first cohort of 500 to 850 subjects, a separate validation cohort of 100 to 150 different subjects was used. To predict cytomegalovirus infection status, the study combined high-throughput TCR immunosequencing, statistical association of individual TCRs with disease status, and machine learning.

Regarding this clone: It has no known antigen specificity. One base away there is no much larger clone; base qualities are not given.

The donors were included in the validation cohort of some 120 subjects, a group kept apart from the roughly 730-subject first cohort. Taken from cysteine to phenylalanine, the CDR3 has 13 residues. Just CDR3 DNA is preserved here, 39 bases in frame from base 1. The germline V gene encodes CDR1 GTSNPN and CDR2 SVGIG (reference sequence). Trimming at the junction amounts to 4 bases on V and 0 bases on J, and the germline ends lie 9 bases apart. General findings and caveats noted by the study authors: The study listed 150 to 200 TCR beta chains as associated with cytomegalovirus. Across donors, most TCR sequences were observed very rarely, whereas some public TCRs were present in many individuals. Subsequent analysis determined that TCRs grouped into clusters in the first cohort also showed a tendency toward co-occurrence across the 120 or so validation repertoires, and about 94% of cluster scores exceeded 0. According to the authors, the approach could potentially be generalized to other disease states and immunological phenotypes. In vitro tests confirmed that a few of the cytomegalovirus-associated TCR beta chains recognize cytomegalovirus antigens. Cytomegalovirus status was reported to be diagnosed by the classifier with high specificity and sensitivity in both the original and validation cohorts. The validation cohort had no HLA typing available for a later analysis, so co-occurrence within that cohort was assessed over all 130 or so repertoires.

The method was the immunoSEQ multiplex PCR assay. Processing in the source paper ran as follows. A statistical classification framework was built to diagnose cytomegalovirus status from the catalog of TCR beta chain sequences. Drawn from immuneACCESS, this table holds only the in-frame rearrangements with V and J called that TCRdb kept. Clones are partly lost; checked studies trace under half to an unresolved V gene and leave the rest unexplained. V and J calls and clone size are copied from that table; D and trimming were computed from the DNA. The sample table shows around 250,000 clones, and 90% are seen once. The top ten hold 3% to 3.5% of the sample.

The TCR comes from a woman in her 30s in good health and CMV-seronegative. Sample: PBMCs. This sequence uses TRBV30 and TRBJ1-1; the D gene assignment is ambiguous. CDR3 protein: CAWTLGMNTEAFF. The DNA reads as follows: TGTGCCTGGACCCTGGGGATGAACACTGAAGCTTTCTTT.